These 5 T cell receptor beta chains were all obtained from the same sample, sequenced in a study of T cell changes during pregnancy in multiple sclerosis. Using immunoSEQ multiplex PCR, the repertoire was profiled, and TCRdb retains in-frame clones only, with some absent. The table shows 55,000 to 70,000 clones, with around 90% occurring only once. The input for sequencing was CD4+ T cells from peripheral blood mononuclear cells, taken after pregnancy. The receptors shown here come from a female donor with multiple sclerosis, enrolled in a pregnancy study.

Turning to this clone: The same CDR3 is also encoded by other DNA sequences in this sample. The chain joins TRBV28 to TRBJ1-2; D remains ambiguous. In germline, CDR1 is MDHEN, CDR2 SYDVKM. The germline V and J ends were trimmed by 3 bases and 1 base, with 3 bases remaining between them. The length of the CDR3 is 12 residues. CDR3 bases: TGTGCCAGCAGTTTCCTTAACTATGGCTACACCTTC. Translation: CASSFLNYGYTF.

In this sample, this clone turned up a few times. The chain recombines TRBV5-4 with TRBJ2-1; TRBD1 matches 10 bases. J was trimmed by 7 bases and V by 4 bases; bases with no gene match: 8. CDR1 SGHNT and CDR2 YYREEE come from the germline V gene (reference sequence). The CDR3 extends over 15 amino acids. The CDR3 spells CASSLWTGGWNEQFF. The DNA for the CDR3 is TGTGCCAGCAGCCTCTGGACAGGGGGTTGGAATGAGCAGTTCTTC. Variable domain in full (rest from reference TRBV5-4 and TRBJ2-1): ETGVTQSPTHLIKTRGQQVTLRCSSQSGHNTVSWYQQALGQGPQFIFQYYREEENGRGNFPPRFSGLQFPNYSSELNVNALELDDSALYLCASSLWTGGWNEQFFGPGTRLTVL.

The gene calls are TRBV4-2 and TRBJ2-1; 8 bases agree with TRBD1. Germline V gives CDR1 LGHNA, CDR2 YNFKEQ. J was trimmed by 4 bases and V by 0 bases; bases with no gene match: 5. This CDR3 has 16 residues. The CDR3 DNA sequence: TGTGCCAGCAGCCAAGATTATGACAGGGGATACAATGAGCAGTTCTTC. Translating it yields CASSQDYDRGYNEQFF.

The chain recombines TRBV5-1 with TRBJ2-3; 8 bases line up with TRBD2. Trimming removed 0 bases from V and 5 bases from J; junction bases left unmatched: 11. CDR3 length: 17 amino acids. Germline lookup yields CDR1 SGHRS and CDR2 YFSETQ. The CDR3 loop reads CASSLATTSGGGDTQYF. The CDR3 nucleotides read TGCGCCAGCAGCTTGGCTACTACTAGCGGTGGAGGAGATACGCAGTATTTT.

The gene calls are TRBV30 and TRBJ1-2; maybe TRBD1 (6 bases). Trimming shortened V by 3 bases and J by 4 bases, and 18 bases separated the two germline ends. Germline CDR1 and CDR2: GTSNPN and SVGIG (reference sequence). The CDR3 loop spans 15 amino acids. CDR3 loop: CAWSLYPGVSYGYTF. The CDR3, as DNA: TGTGCCTGGAGCCTCTACCCAGGGGTGAGCTATGGCTACACCTTC. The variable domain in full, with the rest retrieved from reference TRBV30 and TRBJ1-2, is SQTIHQWPATLVQPVGSPLSLECTVEGTSNPNLYWYRQAAGRGLQLLFYSVGIGQISSEVPQNLSASRPQDRQFILSSKKLLLSDSGFYLCAWSLYPGVSYGYTFGSGTRLTVV.